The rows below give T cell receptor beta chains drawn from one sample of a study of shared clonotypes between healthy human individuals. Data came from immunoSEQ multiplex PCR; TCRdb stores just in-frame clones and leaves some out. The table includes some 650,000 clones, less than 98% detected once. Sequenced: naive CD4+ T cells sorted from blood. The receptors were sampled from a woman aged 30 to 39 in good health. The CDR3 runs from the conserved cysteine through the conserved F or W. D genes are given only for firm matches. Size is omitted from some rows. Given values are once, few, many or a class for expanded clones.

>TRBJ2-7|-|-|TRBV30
TGTGCCTGGAGGAATTTTGGGGGAATAAGCTCCTACGAGCAGTACTTC
CAWRNFGGISSYEQYF
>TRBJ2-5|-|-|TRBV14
TGTGCCAGCAGCCAAGTGGGGTACTTGAGCGGGTCTCCCTCCAAAGAGACCCAGTACTTC
CASSQVGYLSGSPSKETQYF
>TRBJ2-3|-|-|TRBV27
TGTGCCAGCAGTTGGGTGCGGGACCTACGGGATACGCAGTATTTT
CASSWVRDLRDTQYF
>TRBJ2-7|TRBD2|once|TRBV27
TGTGCCAGCAGTTGGACCAGCGGGAGCTCCTACGAGCAGTACTTC
CASSWTSGSSYEQYF
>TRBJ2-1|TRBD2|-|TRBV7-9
TGTGCCAGCAGCTCTAGCGGGAGGGCCTTGAATGAGCAGTTCTTC
CASSSSGRALNEQFF
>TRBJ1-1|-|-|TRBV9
TGTGCCAGCAGCGTAGGGGTTGAGGGTGCTGAAGCTTTCTTT
CASSVGVEGAEAFF
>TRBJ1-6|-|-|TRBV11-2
TGTGCCAGCAGCTCCGGATGGACAGCTTATAATTCACCCCTCCACTTT
CASSSGWTAYNSPLHF
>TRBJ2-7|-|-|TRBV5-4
TGTGCCAGCAAGCAGGAGGGCTACGAGCAGTACTTC
CASKQEGYEQYF
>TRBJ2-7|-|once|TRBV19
TGTGCCAGTAGTAGCCAGTCCTCGGTCTACGAGCAGTACTTC
CASSSQSSVYEQYF
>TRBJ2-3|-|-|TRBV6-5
TGTGCCAGCAGTTACACGACAGCGAAAAGCACAGATACGCAGTATTTT
CASSYTTAKSTDTQYF
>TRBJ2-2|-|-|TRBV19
TGTGCCAGTAGTCGAGACAGGAGCAACACCGGGGAGCTGTTTTTT
CASSRDRSNTGELFF
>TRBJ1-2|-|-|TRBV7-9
TGTGCCAGCAGCTTAGCTGGGGAAATTAACTATGGCTACACCTTC
CASSLAGEINYGYTF
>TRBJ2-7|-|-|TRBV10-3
TGTGCCATCAGTGGGTCAGGGGCTCCTACATCCTCTAACTACGAGCAGTACTTC
CAISGSGAPTSSNYEQYF
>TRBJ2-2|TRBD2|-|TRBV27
TGTGCCAGCAGCATACTAGCGGGAGACACCGGGGAGCTGTTTTTT
CASSILAGDTGELFF